Presented here are 10 T cell receptor beta chains from one specimen sequenced in a study of blood T cell repertoires in COVID-19. Only in-frame clones appear in the TCRdb table, and some are missing; sequencing was by immunoSEQ multiplex PCR. The repertoire holds approximately 210,000 clones, with 88% as singletons. The sample was peripheral blood. These receptors were obtained from a human donor in a cohort sampled during active COVID-19.

The chain recombines TRBV4-2 with TRBJ1-1; tentatively, D is TRBD1 (5 bases). V was clipped by 0 bases and J by 1 base, with 9 bases between them. From germline, CDR1 is LGHNA and CDR2 YNFKEQ. The CDR3 is made up of 15 amino acids. CDR3 bases: TGTGCCAGCAGCCAAGAAACAGGACCGAACACTGAAGCTTTCTTT. This encodes CASSQETGPNTEAFF.

The chain is built from TRBV12-3 or TRBV12-4 and TRBJ1-5; D perhaps matches TRBD1 (5 bases). V was trimmed by 4 bases and J by 12 bases, leaving 10 bases between them. The CDR3 loop spans 11 amino acids. The DNA of the CDR3 is TGTGCCAGCAGTTACCACCAGGGCCAGCATTTT. Amino acid sequence: CASSYHQGQHF.

The chain uses TRBV27 and TRBJ2-2; D remains unclear. This CDR3 contains 13 residues. V gave up 8 bases and J gave up 4 bases, with 11 bases separating them. Germline-derived CDR1 and CDR2 are MNHEY and SMNVEV (reference sequence). The CDR3 DNA sequence: TGTGCCAGCTCTATTCAGCGCACCGGGGAGCTGTTTTTT. Amino acid sequence: CASSIQRTGELFF.

The chain combines TRBV6-5 with TRBJ2-7; D remains ambiguous. Trimming stripped 7 bases from V and 2 bases from J, with 12 bases between. The CDR3 spans 13 residues. CDR1 and CDR2 (germline): MNHEY, SVGAGI. The CDR3 is CASMSRLAYEQYF. As DNA, the CDR3 is TGTGCCAGCATGTCCAGGTTAGCCTACGAGCAGTACTTC.

The chain uses TRBV4-3 and TRBJ2-5; 11 positions match TRBD2. This CDR3 is built from 17 residues. Germline V gene data show CDR1 as LGHNA and CDR2 as YSLEER. V was pared by 0 bases and J by 1 base, with 4 bases of the junction left unmatched. CDR3 sequence (DNA): TGCGCCAGCAGCCAAGATAGGCTAGCGGGGGGCCAAGAGACCCAGTACTTC. Encoded protein: CASSQDRLAGGQETQYF.

The chain is built from TRBV6-5 and TRBJ2-4, with TRBD1 matching over 8 bases. The CDR3 consists of 13 residues. After removal of 8 bases from V and 3 bases from J, the junction contained 3 bases not matched to a gene. CDR1 MNHEY and CDR2 SVGAGI come from the germline V gene. The CDR3 spells CASLDRDKNIQYF. The CDR3, as DNA: TGTGCCAGCCTGGACAGGGACAAAAACATTCAGTACTTC.

J is TRBJ1-5 and V is TRBV29-1; weak D call: TRBD1 (5 bases). The germline gives CDR1 SQVTM, CDR2 ANQGSEA. There are 13 residues in the CDR3. V was pared by 4 bases and J by 2 bases, with 9 bases between. CDR3 sequence (DNA): TGCAGCGTTGCCAGGGAAGGCAATCAGCCCCAGCATTTT. Its protein is CSVAREGNQPQHF.

The CDR3 bases are TGCGCCAGCAGCTATGGTATTCCAGGGTCGGATCAGCCCCAGCATTTT. Its translation: CASSYGIPGSDQPQHF. The chain combines TRBV5-1 with TRBJ1-5, with D possibly being TRBD1 (5 bases). The CDR3 length is 16 residues. With 3 bases removed from V and 5 bases from J, the gap between germline ends came to 18 bases. From germline, CDR1 is SGHRS and CDR2 YFSETQ.

This rearrangement joins TRBV5-1 to TRBJ2-1; maybe TRBD2 (5 bases). Trimming cost V 0 bases and J 8 bases, with 15 bases left between them. Per germline, CDR1 SGHRS and CDR2 YFSETQ. The CDR3 covers 15 residues. The CDR3 reads CASSLGTPPVDEQFF. The CDR3 DNA follows: TGCGCCAGCAGCTTGGGGACTCCCCCTGTGGATGAGCAGTTCTTC.

This clone has a handful of counts. The rearrangement joins TRBV2 to TRBJ1-1; TRBD1 matches 8 bases. Germline loops: CDR1 SNHLY, CDR2 FYNNEI. The CDR3 has 14 amino acids. Germline trimming cut 7 bases from V and 2 bases from J; bases unmatched to any gene: 6. The CDR3 nucleotides are TGTGCCAGCAAATCACAGGGGGGAAACACTGAAGCTTTCTTT. It encodes CASKSQGGNTEAFF.